The subject of this entry is one TCR beta chain. Sequencing was performed with immunoSEQ multiplex PCR; in TCRdb, only in-frame clones are kept and a portion is missing. The sample has tens of thousands of clones; about three quarters are singletons. The data derive from a study of radiotherapy plus CTLA-4 blockade in lung cancer. The CDR3 is 13 residues long. Trimming took 9 bases from V and 6 from J, leaving 15 bases between them. Germline V gene sequence: CDR1 LNHDA, CDR2 SQIVND (reference sequence). The rearrangement links TRBV19 to TRBJ1-5; TRBD1 might be the D (6 bases). The sample consisted of peripheral blood, taken from a patient treated with radiotherapy plus ipilimumab. The receptor's source is a human donor with non-small cell lung cancer who had a partial response to radiotherapy plus ipilimumab. The CDR3 region is CASLTGYGQPQHF. Written as DNA, the CDR3 is TGTGCCAGCCTTACAGGGTACGGTCAGCCCCAGCATTTT.